These 19 T cell receptor beta chains were all obtained from the same sample, sequenced in a study of CD8 T cells in ankylosing spondylitis. TCRdb itself ran the 5' RACE reads through MiXCR, one entry per CDR3 protein. This sample has about 200,000 distinct CDR3 sequences, with roughly 13% found just once. The sequenced material came from blood, either unsorted or a sorted T cell fraction (not recorded which). Every receptor here comes from a male donor with ankylosing spondylitis or in good health (not recorded which).

This clonotype was picked up a small number of times. This chain links TRBV27 with TRBJ2-1, with TRBD2 matching 8 bases. The CDR3 runs 16 residues. The trim removed 4 bases at V and 0 bases at J, leaving 5 bases unmatched. From germline, CDR1 is MNHEY and CDR2 SMNVEV (reference sequence). The CDR3 bases are TGTGCCAGCAGTTCCCCAGCGGGGGACTCCTACAATGAGCAGTTCTTC. Its protein product is CASSSPAGDSYNEQFF.

This clonotype occurred many times. This chain joins TRBV7-9 and TRBJ2-7, with D perhaps matching TRBD1 (6 bases). Per germline, CDR1 SEHNR and CDR2 FQNEAQ (reference sequence). V shed 5 bases and J shed 8 bases, with 13 bases lying between them. The length of the CDR3 is 12 residues. CDR3 DNA: TGTGCCAGCAGCCCCGGAAGGGACAAGCAGTACTTC. This codes for CASSPGRDKQYF.

This clonotype appeared a few times. CDR3 region: CASELQQYSGNTIYF. CDR3 nucleotides: TGTGCCAGCGAGCTCCAACAATACTCTGGAAACACCATATATTTT. V gene TRBV5-5 combines with J gene TRBJ1-3; D call uncertain. The CDR3 has 15 residues. CDR1 is SGHKS and CDR2 is YYEKEE in the germline V gene (reference sequence). Trimming left V 7 bases short and J 0 bases short, with 14 bases between.

This clonotype was counted many times. V gene TRBV7-9 combines with J gene TRBJ2-3; a possible D gene is TRBD1 (6 bases). Germline V gene sequence: CDR1 SEHNR, CDR2 FQNEAQ (reference sequence). Trimming removed 5 bases at V and 2 bases at J, with 17 bases between. This CDR3 region has 16 residues. In DNA, the CDR3 is TGTGCCAGCAGCAACCCCCCCGGACAGCTCACAGATACGCAGTATTTT. It yields the protein CASSNPPGQLTDTQYF.

This clonotype was picked up many times. V is TRBV24-1 and J is TRBJ2-1; TRBD2 might be the D (5 bases). There are 12 residues in the CDR3. Trimming pared 3 bases from V and 9 bases from J, leaving 8 bases between. Per germline, CDR1 KGHDR and CDR2 SFDVKD. DNA for the CDR3: TGTGCCACCAGTGATAACGGGGTTGAGCAGTTCTTC. Amino acid sequence: CATSDNGVEQFF.

The sample holds a few counts of this clonotype. The chain links TRBV10-2 to TRBJ1-2; TRBD1 matches at 7 bases. CDR1 and CDR2 from the germline V gene are WSHSY and SAAADI. Losses at the gene ends were 7 bases for V and 6 bases for J; bases not matched to a gene: 14. CDR3 length: 15 amino acids. The CDR3 loop reads CASTSWIGGENGYTF. The CDR3 DNA sequence: TGCGCCAGCACCTCCTGGATAGGGGGCGAGAATGGCTACACCTTC.

The V call is TRBV20-1, the J call TRBJ2-1; 13 nucleotides line up with TRBD2. From germline, CDR1 is DFQATT and CDR2 SNEGSKA (reference sequence). This CDR3 spans 15 amino acids. V lost 3 bases to trimming and J lost 9 bases; unmatched junction nucleotides: 8. The CDR3 spells CSASSTSGRAFEQFF. CDR3 sequence (DNA): TGCAGTGCTAGCAGTACTAGCGGGAGGGCCTTTGAGCAGTTCTTC.

There are a few counts of this clonotype. V gene TRBV7-9 combines with J gene TRBJ2-4; a weak D match, TRBD1 (6 bases). V lost 1 base, J lost 14 bases, and 15 bases lay in between. CDR1 and CDR2 (germline): SEHNR, FQNEAQ (reference sequence). The CDR3 extends over 13 amino acids. CDR3: CASSLGARDTEYF. The CDR3, as DNA: TGTGCCAGCAGCTTAGGTGCCAGGGACACGGAGTACTTC. Complete variable domain (other parts from reference TRBV7-9 and TRBJ2-4): DTGVSQNPRHKITKRGQNVTFRCDPISEHNRLYWYRQTLGQGPEFLTYFQNEAQLEKSRLLSDRFSAERPKGSFSTLEIQRTEQGDSAMYLCASSLGARDTEYFGAGTRLSVL.

This clonotype was recorded a few times. The chain uses TRBV4-2 and TRBJ2-2; tentatively, D is TRBD2 (6 bases). V lost 8 bases, J lost 1 base, and 14 bases lay in between. The CDR3 is 15 amino acids. CDR1 and CDR2 from the germline V gene are LGHNA and YNFKEQ. The CDR3 sequence is CASAEGLLNTGELFF. The CDR3 nucleotides read TGTGCCAGCGCGGAGGGACTCCTGAACACCGGGGAGCTGTTTTTT.

This clonotype has more than one count but fewer than ten. This chain connects TRBV12-3 or TRBV12-4 to TRBJ2-1; 9 bases line up with TRBD2. The CDR3 has 15 amino acids. The trim removed 1 base at V and 2 bases at J, leaving 0 bases unmatched. The CDR3 DNA sequence: TGTGCCAGCAGTTTAGGCGGGGGGGCCTACAATGAGCAGTTCTTC. Residues: CASSLGGGAYNEQFF.

Only a few counts were recorded for this clonotype. The chain recombines TRBV5-1 with TRBJ2-6; 9 bases align to TRBD1. The CDR3 spans 18 residues. Germline values: CDR1 SGHRS, CDR2 YFSETQ. V was pared by 4 bases and J by 4 bases, with 12 bases of the junction left unmatched. The CDR3 protein is CASSHTGGAVAGANVLTF. CDR3 DNA sequence: TGCGCCAGCAGCCATACAGGGGGCGCGGTAGCGGGGGCCAACGTCCTGACTTTC.

This sequence joins TRBV6-1 and TRBJ2-5; 8 nucleotides align to TRBD2. Germline V gene lookup returns CDR1 MNHNS and CDR2 SASEGT. V dropped 2 bases and J dropped 4; count of bases not matched to a gene: 9. The CDR3 is 16 residues long. CDR3 sequence (DNA): TGTGCCAGCAGTGAAATGGGCGGGGGGTCCTCAGAGACCCAGTACTTC. This gives the protein CASSEMGGGSSETQYF.

This clonotype showed up just a few times. The chain is built from TRBV27 and TRBJ1-1, with TRBD1 as a possible D gene (5 bases). The CDR3 length is 15 residues. Germline CDR1 and CDR2: MNHEY and SMNVEV (reference sequence). V lost 5 bases to trimming and J lost 7 bases, with 20 bases between them. The CDR3 sequence: CASSPMGVVVVEAFF. CDR3 sequence (DNA): TGTGCCAGCAGTCCCATGGGGGTAGTGGTAGTTGAAGCTTTCTTT.

This clonotype was counted once. The rearrangement links TRBV18 to TRBJ2-3; D possibly corresponds to TRBD2 (6 bases). The CDR3 is 15 residues long. The V gene lost 6 bases and the J gene lost 1 base, with 14 bases spanning the gap. Looked up from germline, CDR1 is KGHSH and CDR2 is LQKENI. CDR3 sequence reads: CASSTGGRGTDTQYF. The CDR3 DNA reads as TGTGCCAGCTCCACCGGGGGAAGAGGCACAGATACGCAGTATTTT.

This clonotype was counted between two and nine times. The V gene is TRBV7-9, the J gene TRBJ2-1; 8 bases are shared with TRBD2. From germline, CDR1 is SEHNR and CDR2 FQNEAQ (reference sequence). Trimming took 0 bases from V and 7 from J; bases not matched to a gene: 5. This CDR3 spans 15 amino acids. The DNA of the CDR3 is TGTGCCAGCAGCTTAGCTATAGGGACTAGTAATGAGCAGTTCTTC. This encodes CASSLAIGTSNEQFF.

The gene calls are TRBV10-3 and TRBJ1-1; D is perhaps TRBD1 (6 bases). The V gene lost 7 bases and the J gene lost 4 bases, with 13 bases spanning the gap. The CDR3 has 13 amino acids. Germline values: CDR1 ENHRY, CDR2 SYGVKD. The CDR3 reads CAIIDTGSTEAFF. The CDR3 nucleotides read TGTGCCATCATTGATACAGGGAGCACTGAAGCTTTCTTT.

The CDR3: CASSEPPLTTDTQYF. CDR3 sequence (DNA): TGTGCCAGCAGTGAACCCCCCCTGACCACAGATACGCAGTATTTT. The chain combines TRBV6-1 with TRBJ2-3; no definite D call. The V end was cut by 2 bases, the J end by 2 bases, with 11 bases between. Germline V CDR1 and CDR2: MNHNS, SASEGT. CDR3 length: 15 residues.

This clonotype was seen a few times. This chain uses TRBV29-1 with TRBJ1-2; perhaps TRBD1 as D (6 bases). The length of the CDR3 is 15 residues. Deletions cut 0 bases from V and 2 bases from J, with 13 bases between. Germline lookup yields CDR1 SQVTM and CDR2 ANQGSEA. CDR3 bases: TGCAGCGTTGAAGATCCACAGGGTACGAACTATGGCTACACCTTC. Residues: CSVEDPQGTNYGYTF. Variable domain in full (rest from reference TRBV29-1 and TRBJ1-2): SAVISQKPSRDICQRGTSLTIQCQVDSQVTMMFWYRQQPGQSLTLIATANQGSEATYESGFVIDKFPISRPNLTFSTLTVSNMSPEDSSIYLCSVEDPQGTNYGYTFGSGTRLTVV.

The chain uses TRBV6-1 and TRBJ1-1; 8 bases are shared with TRBD1. Germline CDR1 reads MNHNS; CDR2 reads SASEGT. This CDR3 has 16 amino acids. V was clipped by 6 bases and J by 4 bases; unmatched bases: 13. The CDR3 sequence: CASSPGQEIFGTEAFF. CDR3 nucleotides: TGTGCCAGCAGCCCGGGACAGGAGATTTTCGGCACTGAAGCTTTCTTT.